This T cell receptor (beta chain) was retrieved from a study of CD8 T cells in Susac syndrome. The study sequenced TCR beta in blood CD8+ and CD4+ T cells. TEMRA cells were enriched by FACS, while CD8+ and CD4+ T cells were obtained through a negative isolation that was performed magnetically. Per germline, CDR1 SGDLS and CDR2 YYNGEE. CDR3 length: 14 residues. V was cut by 2 bases and J by 3 bases, with 8 bases left in between. With random hexamers, 0.5 to 1 ug RNA was reverse transcribed. immunoSEQ multiplex PCR amplified TCR beta CDR3 across 54 Vbeta, 13 Jbeta. TCRdb passed the immunoSEQ multiplex PCR reads through MiXCR, listing each CDR3 protein once. This sample has just over 300,000 distinct CDR3 sequences, with about 91% found just once.

The receptor was derived from a human donor with multiple sclerosis. The chain couples TRBV9 to TRBJ2-2; TRBD1 or TRBD2 may be the D gene (6 bases each). Source material: CD4+ T cells from PBMCs. The chain's CDR3 is CASSVGGYTGELFF. The CDR3, as DNA: TGTGCCAGCAGCGTCGGGGGCTACACCGGGGAGCTGTTTTTT.